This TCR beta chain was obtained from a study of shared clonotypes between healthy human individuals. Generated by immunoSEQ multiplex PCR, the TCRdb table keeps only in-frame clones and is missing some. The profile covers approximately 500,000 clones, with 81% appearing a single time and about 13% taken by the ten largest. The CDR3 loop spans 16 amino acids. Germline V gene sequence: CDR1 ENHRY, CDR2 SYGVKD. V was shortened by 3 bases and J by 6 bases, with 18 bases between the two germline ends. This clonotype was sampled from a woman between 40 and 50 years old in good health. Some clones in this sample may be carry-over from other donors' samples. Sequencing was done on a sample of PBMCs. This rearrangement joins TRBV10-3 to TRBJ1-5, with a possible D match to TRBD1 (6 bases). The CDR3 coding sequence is TGTGCCATCAGTGATTTGCCCAAAGGGGACATTCAGCCCCAGCATTTT. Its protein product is CAISDLPKGDIQPQHF.